The sequence of this T cell receptor beta chain was determined in a study of type 1 regulatory T cells. In the study overall: T-allo10 is an in vitro-generated, Tr1-enriched CD4 T cell product specific for alloantigen.

Via MiXCR, TCRdb re-called the reads, giving one row per CDR3 protein. There are about 100,000 distinct CDR3 sequences in the sample; about 28% occur only once, and roughly 2.4% lies in the top ten. The table lists this clonotype with a few counts. The V and J ends lost 6 bases and 2 bases respectively, with 16 bases between them. The V gene's germline CDR1 is MNHEY and CDR2 SVGEGT. The length of the CDR3 is 15 residues. Sequences were obtained from CD4+ T cells, either the whole sample or a sorted fraction (not recorded which). The sequence was obtained from a human donor in good health. The chain is built from TRBV6-2 or TRBV6-3 and TRBJ2-5; D possibly corresponds to TRBD2 (5 bases). CDR3 amino acids: CASRKGPDSQETQYF. In DNA, the CDR3 is TGTGCCAGCAGAAAAGGCCCGGACTCTCAAGAGACCCAGTACTTC.